This entry lists 28 T cell receptor beta chains sequenced from one sample in a study of T cells in Graves' hyperthyroidism and ophthalmopathy. Researchers amplified the TCR beta CDR3 regions from RNA transcripts. A set of HTBI primers served as the primers for a first-round RT-PCR of the TCR CDR3. From the multiplex PCR reads, TCRdb called clonotypes with MiXCR, one entry per CDR3 protein. The repertoire has about 480,000 distinct CDR3 sequences, around 15% of them found once; the top ten carry 15% to 20%. Input material: blood. The receptors were sampled from a woman between 18 and 29 years old with Graves' hyperthyroidism.

The chain is built from TRBV5-1 and TRBJ2-7; TRBD1 might be the D (5 bases). CDR1 and CDR2 from the germline V gene are SGHRS and YFSETQ. There are 15 residues in the CDR3. With 4 bases removed from V and 3 bases from J, the gap between germline ends came to 17 bases. CDR3 sequence reads: CASSPDPDRLYEQYF. CDR3 DNA sequence: TGCGCCAGCAGCCCCGACCCCGACAGACTCTACGAGCAGTACTTC.

This clonotype has a count of ten or more. The chain recombines TRBV6-6 with TRBJ2-3; D is unclear. V dropped 0 bases and J dropped 2 bases, with 12 bases sitting between them. CDR1 and CDR2 (germline): MNHNY, SVGAGI (reference sequence). CDR3 size: 16 residues. This CDR3 reads CASSYSKLGSTDTQYF. The CDR3 nucleotides read TGTGCCAGCAGTTACTCGAAGCTGGGGTCCACAGATACGCAGTATTTT.

At least ten counts were recorded for this clonotype. The V and J genes are TRBV18 and TRBJ2-7; 12 nucleotides align to TRBD1. The CDR3 runs 14 residues. J was trimmed by 6 bases and V by 2 bases; bases with no gene match: 2. Germline loops: CDR1 KGHSH, CDR2 LQKENI. CDR3 nucleotides: TGTGCCAGCTCACCAGGGACAGGGGGCCTCGAGCAGTACTTC. Protein: CASSPGTGGLEQYF.

The CDR3 region is CSVTGAYEKLFF. The CDR3, as DNA: TGCAGCGTAACAGGAGCCTATGAAAAACTGTTTTTT. The V call is TRBV29-1, the J call TRBJ1-4, with D possibly matching TRBD1 (5 bases). CDR3 length: 12 residues. V lost 6 bases and J 6 bases, leaving 11 bases between the germline ends. Germline V gene data show CDR1 as SQVTM and CDR2 as ANQGSEA.

The J gene is TRBJ2-7, the V gene TRBV27; the match to TRBD2 covers 9 bases. Unmatched junction bases numbered 4, after V lost 3 bases and J lost 4 bases. This CDR3 has 14 residues. Germline V gene data show CDR1 as MNHEY and CDR2 as SMNVEV (reference sequence). The CDR3 DNA is TGTGCCAGCAGTTTCACTAGCGGGTTTTACGAGCAGTACGTC. Its translation is CASSFTSGFYEQYV.

This clonotype was detected ten times or more. The CDR3, as DNA: TGTGCCAGCAGCCCCCGACAGTCAGGCGAGCAGTACGTC. This translates into CASSPRQSGEQYV. This chain joins TRBV7-8 and TRBJ2-7, with D perhaps matching TRBD1 (5 bases). The germline gives CDR1 SGHVS, CDR2 FQNEAQ. The CDR3 sequence is 13 residues long. Trimming stripped 5 bases from V and 6 bases from J, with 14 bases between.

This clonotype was seen ten or more times. J is TRBJ2-3 and V is TRBV11-2; weak D call: TRBD2 (5 bases). Trimming stripped 5 bases from V and 5 bases from J, with 14 bases between. Per germline, CDR1 SGHAT and CDR2 FQNNGV. CDR3 length equals 14 residues. The CDR3 region is CASSRRSRGDTQYF. The CDR3 coding sequence is TGTGCCAGCAGCCGCCGAAGCCGGGGAGATACGCAGTATTTT.

Worth noting for this clonotype: A much larger clonotype is one base distant, so this may be a read error. CDR3 sequence: CASKAGTNQETQYF. CDR3 nucleotide sequence: TGTGCCAGTAAGGCCGGGACAAACCAAGAGACCCAGTACTTC. V gene TRBV2 combines with J gene TRBJ2-5; D perhaps matches TRBD1 (6 bases). V lost 9 bases to trimming and J lost 0 bases, with 14 bases between them. This CDR3 spans 14 amino acids. Germline-derived CDR1 and CDR2 are SNHLY and FYNNEI.

The DNA for the CDR3 is TGTGCCAGCAGCCAAGAGAGCAGGAGCACAGATACGCAGTATTTT. It yields the protein CASSQESRSTDTQYF. V and J are TRBV4-2 and TRBJ2-3; no clear D gene. V lost 0 bases and J 0 bases, leaving 7 bases between the germline ends. The germline gives CDR1 LGHNA, CDR2 YNFKEQ. The CDR3 covers 15 residues.

This clonotype appeared many times. The CDR3 loop is CASSEDRNYGYTF. In nucleotides, the CDR3 is TGTGCCAGCAGTGAGGACAGGAACTATGGCTACACCTTC. V usage is TRBV6-1 and J usage is TRBJ1-2; 7 bases agree with TRBD1. The CDR3 length is 13 residues. V was clipped by 3 bases and J by 2 bases; unmatched bases: 0. Germline V gene lookup returns CDR1 MNHNS and CDR2 SASEGT.

This clonotype was seen repeatedly, ten times or more. The chain links TRBV11-2 to TRBJ1-1; D may be TRBD1 (5 bases). Trimming cost V 3 bases and J 6 bases, with 14 bases left between them. The CDR3 runs 14 residues. CDR1 SGHAT and CDR2 FQNNGV come from the germline V gene. The CDR3 region is CASSFYPPQAEAFF. In DNA, the CDR3 is TGTGCCAGCAGCTTTTACCCCCCACAGGCTGAAGCTTTCTTT.

Turning to this clonotype: An end of the junction does not agree with germline; a read error may underlie this. The chain recombines TRBV24-1 with TRBJ2-1; the D gene is possibly TRBD2 (5 bases). The CDR3 extends over 12 amino acids. CDR1 is KGHDR and CDR2 is SFDVKD in the germline V gene. As DNA, the CDR3 is TGCGCGAGCGAGGGCTTCGAGGATGAGCAGTTCTTC. This sequence encodes CASEGFEDEQFF.

This clonotype has ten or more counts. The chain couples TRBV7-3 to TRBJ2-1, with 11 positions matching TRBD2. The ends lost 5 bases at V and 11 bases at J; junction bases unmatched: 14. Germline lookup yields CDR1 SGHTA and CDR2 FQGTGA. The CDR3 contains 16 residues. CDR3 sequence: CASSPTRLAGGDKQFF. The CDR3 coding sequence is TGTGCCAGCAGCCCGACTAGGCTAGCGGGAGGAGACAAGCAGTTCTTC.

This clonotype was seen ten or more times. It is unclear where the CDR3 begins or ends on the DNA, so no DNA is shown, and the CDR3 is as TCRdb lists it. The genes are TRBV6-1 and TRBJ1-4; TRBD1, the D gene given by the table, was not confirmed from the DNA. Germline V CDR1 and CDR2: MNHNS, SASEGT. The CDR3 is 15 residues long, ends included. The CDR3 protein is CASSSSTGGIEKLFF.

At least ten counts were recorded for this clonotype. The V call is TRBV2, the J call TRBJ2-1, with D uncertain. This CDR3 is built from 14 residues. Germline loops: CDR1 SNHLY, CDR2 FYNNEI. Between the trimmed V and J ends, which lost 1 base and 4 bases, there was a span of 8 bases. The CDR3 DNA reads as TGTGCCAGCAGTGAAGATAGGGAATACAATGAGCAGTTCTTC. Its protein is CASSEDREYNEQFF.

The table lists this clonotype with many counts. The CDR3 DNA follows: TGTGCCAGCAGCTTTTCCAGGGGTGAGTGGACCCCCTACGAGCAGTACTTC. Its translation is CASSFSRGEWTPYEQYF. V is TRBV11-3 and J is TRBJ2-7, with a tentative D call TRBD1 (6 bases). CDR1 SGHNT and CDR2 YENEEA come from the germline V gene. The CDR3 length is 17 residues. Trimming took off 3 bases at V and 2 bases at J, with 20 bases between the two ends.

This clonotype was observed many times. The CDR3 protein is CSVDLSGAFTDTQYF. The DNA for the CDR3 is TGCAGCGTTGACCTTAGCGGGGCCTTCACAGATACGCAGTATTTT. The genes are TRBV29-1 and TRBJ2-3; 8 bases line up with TRBD2. With 3 bases clipped from V and 2 bases from J, the junction kept 7 bases outside the gene matches. This CDR3 contains 15 residues. CDR1 and CDR2 (germline): SQVTM, ANQGSEA.

The chain uses TRBV19 and TRBJ1-3, with a possible D match to TRBD1 (5 bases). There are 16 residues in the CDR3. Germline CDR1 LNHDA, CDR2 SQIVND (reference sequence). V shed 3 bases and J shed 0 bases, with 12 bases lying between them. The CDR3 loop is CASSIGTGPSGNTIYF. The CDR3 DNA is TGTGCCAGTAGTATTGGTACGGGGCCCTCTGGAAACACCATATATTTT.

This chain uses TRBV20-1 with TRBJ2-7, with D perhaps matching TRBD2 (5 bases). The CDR3 is 15 amino acids. Germline V gene lookup returns CDR1 DFQATT and CDR2 SNEGSKA (reference sequence). Trimming cost V 7 bases and J 4 bases, with 23 bases left between them. CDR3 sequence: CSVQTPGRGIYEQYF. The CDR3 bases are TGCAGTGTACAAACTCCGGGAAGAGGGATATACGAGCAGTACTTC.

This clonotype was recorded many times. The V and J genes are TRBV10-3 and TRBJ1-5; 7 bases map to TRBD1. V lost 4 bases and J lost 3; bases outside the gene matches: 3. CDR1 is ENHRY and CDR2 is SYGVKD in the germline V gene. The length of the CDR3 is 14 residues. Written as DNA, the CDR3 is TGTGCCATCAGTGGACAGGGTGCCAATCAGCCCCAGCATTTT. Translation gives CAISGQGANQPQHF.

This clonotype has a handful of counts. V is TRBV7-9 and J is TRBJ2-4; 13 nucleotides line up with TRBD2. Germline lookup yields CDR1 SEHNR and CDR2 FQNEAQ (reference sequence). There are 18 residues in the CDR3. Germline trimming cut 5 bases from V and 1 base from J; bases unmatched to any gene: 8. CDR3: CASSPTSGRAGAKNIQYF. In DNA, the CDR3 is TGTGCCAGCAGCCCCACTAGCGGGAGGGCCGGGGCCAAAAACATTCAGTACTTC.

This chain links TRBV19 with TRBJ1-3, with a tentative D call TRBD1 (5 bases). This CDR3 is 15 amino acids long. Trimming took off 3 bases at V and 0 bases at J, with 9 bases between the two ends. CDR1 is LNHDA, CDR2 SQIVND, per germline (reference sequence). This CDR3 is CASSMRGNSGNTIYF. DNA of the CDR3: TGTGCCAGTAGTATGCGGGGGAACTCTGGAAACACCATATATTTT. Supplemented by reference TRBV19 and TRBJ1-3, the full variable domain reads DGGITQSPKYLFRKEGQNVTLSCEQNLNHDAMYWYRQDPGQGLRLIYYSQIVNDFQKGDIAEGYSVSREKKESFPLTVTSAQKNPTAFYLCASSMRGNSGNTIYFGEGSWLTVV.

In this sample, this clonotype turned up a few times. This chain links TRBV19 with TRBJ1-4; no clear D. The CDR3 has 15 amino acids. Germline CDR1 LNHDA, CDR2 SQIVND (reference sequence). V dropped 3 bases and J dropped 0 bases, with 8 bases sitting between them. The CDR3 here is CASSMVRATNEKLFF. The CDR3 DNA reads TGTGCCAGTAGTATGGTACGGGCAACTAATGAAAAACTGTTTTTT.

Ten or more counts support this clonotype. The V gene is TRBV19, the J gene TRBJ1-5; 7 nucleotides agree with TRBD1. Germline lookup yields CDR1 LNHDA and CDR2 SQIVND (reference sequence). The length of the CDR3 is 16 residues. V dropped 5 bases and J dropped 1; count of bases not matched to a gene: 8. The CDR3 reads CASSSRQGISNQPQHF. CDR3 sequence (DNA): TGTGCCAGTAGTTCCCGACAGGGCATAAGCAATCAGCCCCAGCATTTT.

This clonotype was observed at least ten times. V usage is TRBV2 and J usage is TRBJ1-5; D may be TRBD1 (6 bases). V was clipped by 5 bases and J by 0 bases, with 11 bases between them. Germline CDR1 reads SNHLY; CDR2 reads FYNNEI. The CDR3 loop spans 15 amino acids. The chain's CDR3 is CASSTRGPSNQPQHF. The DNA for the CDR3 is TGTGCCAGCAGTACCAGGGGCCCTAGCAATCAGCCCCAGCATTTT.

Points on this clonotype: This may stem from a read error, because a much larger clone lies one nucleotide away. CDR3 bases: TGTGCTTCTCTCCGGGACAGCCGTAGGAAGGGCTGCACCTTC. Protein: CASLRDSRRKGCTF. This chain uses TRBV30 with TRBJ1-2; 7 nucleotides match TRBD1. This CDR3 region has 14 residues. CDR1 is GTSNPN, CDR2 SVGIG, per germline (reference sequence).

Many counts were recorded for this clonotype. The V call is TRBV20-1, the J call TRBJ2-7; 7 positions agree with TRBD2. Trimming took 3 bases from V and 1 from J; bases not matched to a gene: 9. The CDR3 loop spans 15 amino acids. Germline-derived CDR1 and CDR2 are DFQATT and SNEGSKA (reference sequence). The CDR3 loop reads CSASGAGEASYEQYV. The CDR3 nucleotides read TGCAGTGCTAGCGGCGCGGGGGAGGCATCCTACGAGCAGTACGTC.

This clonotype occurred many times. This sequence joins TRBV20-1 and TRBJ1-2, with D tentatively TRBD1 (6 bases). There are 13 residues in the CDR3. The V and J ends lost 6 bases and 7 bases respectively, with 18 bases between them. Germline V gene sequence: CDR1 DFQATT, CDR2 SNEGSKA (reference sequence). Written as DNA, the CDR3 is TGCAGTGCACAAGGAACAGGGCAAACTGGCTACACCTTC. Its protein product is CSAQGTGQTGYTF.